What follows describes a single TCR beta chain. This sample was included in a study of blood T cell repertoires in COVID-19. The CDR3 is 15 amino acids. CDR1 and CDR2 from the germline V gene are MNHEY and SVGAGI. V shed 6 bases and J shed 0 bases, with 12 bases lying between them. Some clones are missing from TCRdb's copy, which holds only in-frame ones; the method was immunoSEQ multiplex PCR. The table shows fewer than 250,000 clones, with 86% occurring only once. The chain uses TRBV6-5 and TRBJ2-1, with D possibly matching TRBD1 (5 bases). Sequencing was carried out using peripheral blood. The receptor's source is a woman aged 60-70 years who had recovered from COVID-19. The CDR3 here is CASRATDLSYNEQFF. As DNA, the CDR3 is TGTGCCAGCAGGGCGACAGACCTCTCCTACAATGAGCAGTTCTTC.